This T cell receptor (beta chain) was sequenced in a study of radiotherapy plus CTLA-4 blockade in lung cancer. Libraries were prepared by immunoSEQ multiplex PCR; TCRdb keeps only in-frame clonotypes and omits some of them. Here the sample spans about 120,000 clones, 90% being singletons. Receiving focal radiation plus CTLA-4 blockade with ipilimumab were patients who had chemo-refractory metastatic non-small-cell lung cancer. The germline gives CDR1 SGHDT, CDR2 YYEEEE. The V and J ends lost 5 bases and 1 base, in that order; junction bases with no gene match: 8. The CDR3 contains 15 residues. Concerning this clone itself: Its antigen is still unknown.

Study-wide points: Response, reportedly, was best predicted by interferon-beta along with early blood T cell clone dynamics. Researchers report tumor-derived TCR clones expanding in blood after radiotherapy plus ipilimumab.

This clonotype originated in a human donor with non-small cell lung cancer that progressed on radiotherapy plus ipilimumab. This chain links TRBV5-6 with TRBJ2-7; TRBD1 aligns across 8 bases. Sequencing was performed on peripheral blood, taken from a patient treated with radiotherapy plus ipilimumab. CDR3 protein: CASSFTGTGSYEQYF. In DNA, the CDR3 is TGTGCCAGCAGTTTTACCGGGACAGGATCCTACGAGCAGTACTTC.